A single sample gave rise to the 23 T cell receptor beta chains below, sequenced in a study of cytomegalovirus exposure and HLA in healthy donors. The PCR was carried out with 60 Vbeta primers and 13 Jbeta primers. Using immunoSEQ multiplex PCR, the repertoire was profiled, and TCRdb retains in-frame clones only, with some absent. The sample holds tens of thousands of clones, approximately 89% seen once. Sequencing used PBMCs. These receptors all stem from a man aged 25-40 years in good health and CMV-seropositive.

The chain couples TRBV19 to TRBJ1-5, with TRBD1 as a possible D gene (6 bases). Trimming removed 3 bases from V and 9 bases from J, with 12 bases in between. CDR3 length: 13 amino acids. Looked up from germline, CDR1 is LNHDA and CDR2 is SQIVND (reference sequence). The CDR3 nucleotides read TGTGCCAGTAGTATTGCAGGGGTCGGGCCCCAGCATTTT. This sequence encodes CASSIAGVGPQHF.

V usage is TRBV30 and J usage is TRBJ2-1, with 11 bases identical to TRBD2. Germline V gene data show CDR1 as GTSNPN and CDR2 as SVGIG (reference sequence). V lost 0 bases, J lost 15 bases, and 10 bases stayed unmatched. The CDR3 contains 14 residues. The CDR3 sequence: CAWSVASLAGGGFF. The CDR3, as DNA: TGTGCCTGGAGTGTAGCAAGCCTAGCGGGAGGAGGGTTCTTC.

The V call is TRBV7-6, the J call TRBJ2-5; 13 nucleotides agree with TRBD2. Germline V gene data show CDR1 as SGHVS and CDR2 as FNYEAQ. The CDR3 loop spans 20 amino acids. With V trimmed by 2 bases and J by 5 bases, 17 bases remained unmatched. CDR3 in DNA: TGTGCCAGCAGCTTACTTCCCAGACCGGGACTAGCGGGATTGTCGGAGACCCAGTACTTC. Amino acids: CASSLLPRPGLAGLSETQYF.

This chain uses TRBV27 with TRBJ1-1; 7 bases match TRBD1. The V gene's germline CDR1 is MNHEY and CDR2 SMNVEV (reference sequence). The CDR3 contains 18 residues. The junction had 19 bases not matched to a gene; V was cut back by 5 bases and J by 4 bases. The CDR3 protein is CASSELLQGFFRGTEAFF. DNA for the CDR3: TGTGCCAGCAGTGAACTCTTACAGGGGTTCTTTAGAGGCACTGAAGCTTTCTTT.

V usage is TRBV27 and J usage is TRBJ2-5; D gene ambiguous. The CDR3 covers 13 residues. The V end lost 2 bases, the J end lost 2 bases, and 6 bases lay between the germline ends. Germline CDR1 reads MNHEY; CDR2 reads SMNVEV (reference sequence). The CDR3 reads CASSLGRQETQYF. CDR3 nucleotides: TGTGCCAGCAGTTTAGGCAGGCAAGAGACCCAGTACTTC.

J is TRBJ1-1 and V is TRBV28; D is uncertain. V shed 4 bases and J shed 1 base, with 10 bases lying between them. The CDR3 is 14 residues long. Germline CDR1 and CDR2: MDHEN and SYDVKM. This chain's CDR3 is CASSSQRRNTEAFF. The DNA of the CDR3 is TGTGCCAGCAGTTCCCAGAGGAGGAACACTGAAGCTTTCTTT. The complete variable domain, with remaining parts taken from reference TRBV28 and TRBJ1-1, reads DVKVTQSSRYLVKRTGEKVFLECVQDMDHENMFWYRQDPGLGLRLIYFSYDVKMKEKGDIPEGYSVSREKKERFSLILESASTNQTSMYLCASSSQRRNTEAFFGQGTRLTVV.

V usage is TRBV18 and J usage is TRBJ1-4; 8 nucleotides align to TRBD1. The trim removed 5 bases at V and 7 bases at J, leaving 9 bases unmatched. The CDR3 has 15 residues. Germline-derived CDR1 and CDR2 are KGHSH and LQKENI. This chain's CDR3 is CASSSNRGSVEKLFF. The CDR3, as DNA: TGTGCCAGCTCATCAAACAGGGGGTCCGTTGAAAAACTGTTTTTT.

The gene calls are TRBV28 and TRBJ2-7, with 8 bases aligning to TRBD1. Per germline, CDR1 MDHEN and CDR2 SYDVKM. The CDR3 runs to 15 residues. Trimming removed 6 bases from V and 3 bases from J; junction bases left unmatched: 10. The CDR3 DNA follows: TGTGCCAGCAGGTCCGGGACAGGAGAACTCTACGAGCAGTACTTC. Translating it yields CASRSGTGELYEQYF.

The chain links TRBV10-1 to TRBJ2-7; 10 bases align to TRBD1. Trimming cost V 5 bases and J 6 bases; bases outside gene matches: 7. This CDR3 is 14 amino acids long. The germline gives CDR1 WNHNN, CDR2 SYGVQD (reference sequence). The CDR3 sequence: CASSRSGTGVEQYF. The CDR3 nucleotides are TGCGCCAGCAGTCGATCCGGGACAGGGGTCGAGCAGTACTTC.

CDR3 DNA sequence: TGTGCCAGCAGCCAGCTGCTAGCGCCCAACTACAATGAGCAGTTCTTC. It codes for CASSQLLAPNYNEQFF. This sequence joins TRBV4-2 and TRBJ2-1, with D possibly being TRBD2 (6 bases). Germline CDR1 is LGHNA and CDR2 is YNFKEQ. V was shortened by 3 bases and J by 3 bases, with 15 bases between the two germline ends. This CDR3 is 16 amino acids long.

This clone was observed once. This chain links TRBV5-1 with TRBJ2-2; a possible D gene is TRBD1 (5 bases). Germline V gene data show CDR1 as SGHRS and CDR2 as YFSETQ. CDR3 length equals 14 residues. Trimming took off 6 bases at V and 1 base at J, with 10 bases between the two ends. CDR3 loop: CASNQGVNTGELFF. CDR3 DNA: TGCGCCAGCAACCAGGGTGTGAACACCGGGGAGCTGTTTTTT.

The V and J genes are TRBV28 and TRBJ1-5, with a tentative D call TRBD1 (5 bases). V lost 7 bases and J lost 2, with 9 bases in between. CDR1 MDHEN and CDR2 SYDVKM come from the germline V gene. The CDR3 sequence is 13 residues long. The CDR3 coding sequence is TGTGCCAGCAAGGGGCACGGCAATCAGCCCCAGCATTTT. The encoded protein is CASKGHGNQPQHF.

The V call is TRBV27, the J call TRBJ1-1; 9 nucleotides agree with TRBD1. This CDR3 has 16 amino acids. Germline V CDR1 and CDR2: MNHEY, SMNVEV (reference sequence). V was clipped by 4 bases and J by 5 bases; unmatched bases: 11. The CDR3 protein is CASSSGQGREGTEAFF. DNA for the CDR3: TGTGCCAGCAGTTCAGGACAGGGGAGGGAGGGGACTGAAGCTTTCTTT.

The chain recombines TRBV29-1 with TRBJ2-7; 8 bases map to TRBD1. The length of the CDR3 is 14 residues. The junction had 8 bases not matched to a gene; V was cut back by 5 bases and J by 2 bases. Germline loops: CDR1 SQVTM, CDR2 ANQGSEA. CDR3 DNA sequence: TGCAGCGTTTGGTCGGGGGACAGGCCCTACGAGCAGTACTTC. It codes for CSVWSGDRPYEQYF.

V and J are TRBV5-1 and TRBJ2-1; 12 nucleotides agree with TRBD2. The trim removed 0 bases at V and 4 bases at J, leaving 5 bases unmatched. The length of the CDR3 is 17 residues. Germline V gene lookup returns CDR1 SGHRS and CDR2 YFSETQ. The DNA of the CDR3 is TGCGCCAGCAGCTTGGTCCCTACTAGCGGGGGGTACAATGAGCAGTTCTTC. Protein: CASSLVPTSGGYNEQFF.

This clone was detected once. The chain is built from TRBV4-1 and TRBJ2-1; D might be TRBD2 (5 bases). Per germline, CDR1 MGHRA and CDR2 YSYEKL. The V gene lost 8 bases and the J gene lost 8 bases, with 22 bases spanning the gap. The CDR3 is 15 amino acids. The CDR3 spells CASCRILGRPHEQFF. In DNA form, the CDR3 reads TGCGCCAGCTGCCGGATACTAGGCCGCCCCCATGAGCAGTTCTTC.

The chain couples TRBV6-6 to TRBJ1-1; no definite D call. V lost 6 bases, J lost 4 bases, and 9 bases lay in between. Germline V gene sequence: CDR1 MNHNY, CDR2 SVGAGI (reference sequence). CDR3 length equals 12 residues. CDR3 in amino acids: CASSSAATEAFF. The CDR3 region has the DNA TGTGCCAGCAGCTCAGCGGCCACTGAAGCTTTCTTT.

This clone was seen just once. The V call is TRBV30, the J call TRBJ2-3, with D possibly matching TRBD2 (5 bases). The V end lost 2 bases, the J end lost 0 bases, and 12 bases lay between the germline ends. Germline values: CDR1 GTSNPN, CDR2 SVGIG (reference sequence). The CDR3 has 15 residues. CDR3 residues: CAWSQFGLSTDTQYF. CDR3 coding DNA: TGTGCCTGGAGTCAGTTTGGACTCAGCACAGATACGCAGTATTTT.

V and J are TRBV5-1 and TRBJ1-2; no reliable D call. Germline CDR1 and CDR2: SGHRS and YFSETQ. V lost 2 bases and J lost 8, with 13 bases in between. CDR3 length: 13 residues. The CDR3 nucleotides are TGCGCCAGCAGCTTCCCGGGGAACAACGGCTACACCTTC. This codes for CASSFPGNNGYTF.

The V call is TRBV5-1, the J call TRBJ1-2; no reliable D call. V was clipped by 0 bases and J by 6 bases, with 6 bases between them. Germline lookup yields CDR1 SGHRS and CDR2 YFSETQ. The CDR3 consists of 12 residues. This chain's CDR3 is CASSLDAHGYTF. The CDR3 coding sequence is TGCGCCAGCAGCTTGGACGCGCATGGCTACACCTTC.

CDR3 in DNA: TGTGCCAGCAGCTTAGCCGAGAGCTCCTACAATGAGCAGTTCTTC. Its translation: CASSLAESSYNEQFF. V gene TRBV7-8 combines with J gene TRBJ2-1; D is undetermined. V shed 0 bases and J shed 0 bases, with 6 bases lying between them. CDR1 and CDR2 from the germline V gene are SGHVS and FQNEAQ. The CDR3 runs 15 residues.

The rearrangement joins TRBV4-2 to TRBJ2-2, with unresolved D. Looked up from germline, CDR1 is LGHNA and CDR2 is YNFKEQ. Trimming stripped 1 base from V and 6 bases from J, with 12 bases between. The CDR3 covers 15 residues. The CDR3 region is CASSQVVSPPGELFF. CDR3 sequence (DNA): TGTGCCAGCAGCCAAGTTGTCAGTCCTCCCGGGGAGCTGTTTTTT.

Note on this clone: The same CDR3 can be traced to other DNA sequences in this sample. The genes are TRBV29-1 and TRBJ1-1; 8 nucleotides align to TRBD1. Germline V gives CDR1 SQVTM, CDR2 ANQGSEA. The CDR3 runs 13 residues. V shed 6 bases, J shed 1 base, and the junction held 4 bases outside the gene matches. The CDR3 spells CSVWDRWNTEAFF. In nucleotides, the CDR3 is TGCAGCGTATGGGACAGGTGGAACACTGAAGCTTTCTTT.